This T cell receptor (beta chain) emerged from a study of shared clonotypes between healthy human individuals. The table came from immunoSEQ multiplex PCR; TCRdb's copy has only in-frame clones and leaves some out. The sample comprises roughly 590,000 clones, about 95% of which are singletons, and about 0.11% rests with the top ten. Germline CDR1 and CDR2: MNHEY and SMNVEV (reference sequence). The ends lost 8 bases at V and 4 bases at J; junction bases unmatched: 10. The CDR3 consists of 18 residues. CD45RO-negative, CCR7-positively selected cells formed the naive CD8 fraction, excluding terminally differentiated effector memory CD45RA+ cells.

The genes are TRBV27 and TRBJ2-6, with 14 bases fitting TRBD2. Sequenced: naive CD8+ T cells sorted from blood. This clonotype was sampled from a woman aged 30 to 39 in good health. The CDR3 here is CASGDGTSGRPGANVLTF. The CDR3 DNA reads as TGTGCCAGCGGAGATGGGACTAGCGGGAGACCCGGGGCCAACGTCCTGACTTTC.